The 29 T cell receptor beta chains below come from one sample, sequenced in a study of OX40 agonist ivuxolimab in advanced cancers. Sequencing used immunoSEQ multiplex PCR; TCRdb keeps in-frame clones, though not all of them. The sample lists 52,000 or so clones, about 88% occurring once. The sequences come from CD4+ or CD8+ T cells sorted from blood, collected in a trial of the OX40 agonist ivuxolimab. The receptor set was obtained from an adult with an advanced solid tumor such as melanoma, head and neck, liver or kidney cancer.

The V and J genes are TRBV11-2 and TRBJ1-1; no clear D gene. Germline CDR1 SGHAT, CDR2 FQNNGV. The CDR3 has 16 amino acids. Trimming shortened V by 4 bases and J by 1 base, and 16 bases separated the two germline ends. CDR3 sequence: CASSYGLWRQNTEAFF. CDR3 DNA: TGTGCCAGCAGCTATGGGTTGTGGAGACAGAACACTGAAGCTTTCTTT.

The J gene is TRBJ2-7, the V gene TRBV5-1; 7 bases are a match to TRBD1. There are 13 residues in the CDR3. The V segment lost 4 bases and the J segment 5 bases; nucleotides outside the gene matches: 6. Germline V gene lookup returns CDR1 SGHRS and CDR2 YFSETQ. The chain's CDR3 is CASSARGLNEQYF. The CDR3 DNA sequence: TGCGCCAGCAGCGCCAGGGGGTTGAACGAGCAGTACTTC.

This clone was counted a single time. The V gene is TRBV19, the J gene TRBJ1-1; D not certain. CDR1 and CDR2 (germline): LNHDA, SQIVND (reference sequence). Trimming stripped 7 bases from V and 5 bases from J, with 17 bases between. This CDR3 has 14 amino acids. CDR3 region: CASKTPVGNTEAFF. The CDR3 DNA reads TGTGCCAGTAAAACACCTGTTGGGAATACTGAAGCTTTCTTT.

V and J are TRBV2 and TRBJ1-4; D unclear. The germline gives CDR1 SNHLY, CDR2 FYNNEI. The CDR3 is made up of 15 amino acids. V gave up 8 bases and J gave up 4 bases, with 17 bases separating them. The CDR3 here is CASGVGTDGNEKLFF. CDR3 nucleotide sequence: TGTGCCAGCGGAGTGGGAACGGACGGTAATGAAAAACTGTTTTTT.

V and J are TRBV6-1 and TRBJ1-1; D gene uncertain. CDR1 and CDR2 from the germline V gene are MNHNS and SASEGT. V shed 2 bases and J shed 8 bases, with 9 bases lying between them. This CDR3 region has 12 residues. The CDR3 region is CASSERRLEAFF. The CDR3 DNA is TGTGCCAGCAGTGAACGCAGGTTAGAAGCTTTCTTT.

V is TRBV7-2 and J is TRBJ2-1, with TRBD2 as a possible D gene (6 bases). The CDR3 covers 12 residues. The V gene's germline CDR1 is SGHTA and CDR2 FQGNSA. Trimming cost V 5 bases and J 5 bases, with 7 bases left between them. The CDR3 sequence: CASSRGNNEQFF. The DNA of the CDR3 is TGTGCCAGCAGCCGGGGGAACAATGAGCAGTTCTTC.

This chain connects TRBV7-8 to TRBJ1-5; D remains ambiguous. CDR1 is SGHVS and CDR2 is FQNEAQ in the germline V gene. V dropped 2 bases and J dropped 2 bases, with 10 bases sitting between them. This CDR3 has 15 residues. In DNA, the CDR3 is TGTGCCAGCAGCTTAAGCTTAGGAGGCAATCAGCCCCAGCATTTT. Protein product: CASSLSLGGNQPQHF.

This chain joins TRBV6-5 and TRBJ1-1, with TRBD1 as a possible D gene (6 bases). CDR3 size: 14 residues. The V and J ends lost 6 bases and 1 base respectively, with 12 bases between them. CDR1 MNHEY and CDR2 SVGAGI come from the germline V gene. Here the CDR3 reads CASSYRDGNTEAFF. DNA for the CDR3: TGTGCCAGCAGCTACAGGGACGGGAACACTGAAGCTTTCTTT.

The chain couples TRBV11-2 to TRBJ2-7; the D is unclear. CDR3 size: 14 residues. V was pared by 0 bases and J by 5 bases, with 11 bases between. Germline values: CDR1 SGHAT, CDR2 FQNNGV. The CDR3 DNA is TGTGCCAGCAGCTTAGAGGCTGGTACCCACGAGCAGTACTTC. It specifies CASSLEAGTHEQYF.

This chain connects TRBV9 to TRBJ2-5, with 9 nucleotides matching TRBD1. Germline V gene data show CDR1 as SGDLS and CDR2 as YYNGEE. This CDR3 has 15 residues. V was clipped by 4 bases and J by 3 bases; unmatched bases: 7. This CDR3 is CASSLGTGREETQYF. The CDR3 DNA sequence: TGTGCCAGCAGCCTTGGGACAGGGAGGGAAGAGACCCAGTACTTC.

The rearrangement uses TRBV5-5 and TRBJ1-5, with D unclear. Germline-derived CDR1 and CDR2 are SGHKS and YYEKEE (reference sequence). This CDR3 contains 15 residues. Trimming took off 0 bases at V and 5 bases at J, with 12 bases between the two ends. The CDR3 DNA is TGTGCCAGCAGCTTGGCCCCCTTCATGGATCAGCCCCAGCATTTT. Translated, it gives CASSLAPFMDQPQHF.

V gene TRBV11-2 combines with J gene TRBJ2-5; D is undetermined. Trimming took 5 bases from V and 4 from J, leaving 5 bases between them. Germline V lookup: CDR1 SGHAT, CDR2 FQNNGV. The CDR3 has 11 residues. Here the CDR3 reads CASSTSETQYF. The CDR3 DNA reads as TGTGCCAGCAGCACTTCAGAGACCCAGTACTTC.

This CDR3 reads CASSSGRFDEKLFF. The CDR3 DNA reads as TGCGCCAGCAGCTCTGGGAGGTTTGACGAAAAACTGTTTTTT. The chain is built from TRBV5-1 and TRBJ1-4; D unresolved. Germline loops: CDR1 SGHRS, CDR2 YFSETQ. The CDR3 length is 14 residues. The V end lost 3 bases, the J end lost 8 bases, and 14 bases lay between the germline ends.

The V call is TRBV19, the J call TRBJ1-2; no firm D call. The CDR3 contains 15 residues. Germline V gene sequence: CDR1 LNHDA, CDR2 SQIVND (reference sequence). Deletions cut 4 bases from V and 0 bases from J, with 12 bases between. The CDR3 DNA reads TGTGCCAGTAGTAATCCGGGATCTCCTAACTATGGCTACACCTTC. Amino acids: CASSNPGSPNYGYTF.

The chain carries TRBV5-8 and TRBJ2-7; D uncertain. V lost 0 bases and J 5 bases, leaving 6 bases between the germline ends. Germline assignment: CDR1 SGHTS and CDR2 YDEGEE. The CDR3 runs to 12 residues. The CDR3 coding sequence is TGTGCCAGCAGCTTGGTTGGGAACGAGCAGTACTTC. As protein: CASSLVGNEQYF.

The gene calls are TRBV18 and TRBJ2-5; D might be TRBD1 (6 bases). The DNA end is more similar to TRBJ2-7, so the J call may be wrong. This CDR3 comprises 16 residues. Germline CDR1 KGHSH, CDR2 LQKENI. The CDR3 DNA is TGTGCCAGCTCACCGAGGGGGAGAGGGCAGAGTTACGAGCAGTACTTC. Protein sequence: CASSPRGRGQSYEQYF.

The rearrangement links TRBV5-1 to TRBJ2-7, with D hard to call. The CDR3 extends over 14 amino acids. Per germline, CDR1 SGHRS and CDR2 YFSETQ. V was trimmed by 0 bases and J by 3 bases, leaving 10 bases between them. CDR3 amino acids: CASSLGRTNYEQYF. The CDR3 DNA reads TGCGCCAGCAGCTTGGGACGGACCAACTACGAGCAGTACTTC.

V is TRBV9 and J is TRBJ2-5, with D possibly TRBD2 on 7 matching bases. Germline V gene data show CDR1 as SGDLS and CDR2 as YYNGEE. The V end was cut by 3 bases, the J end by 3 bases, with 18 bases between. This CDR3 spans 16 amino acids. The CDR3, as DNA: TGTGCCAGCAGCGGGGGGGCAGAGCGGGAAGAAGAGACCCAGTACTTC. Its translation: CASSGGAEREEETQYF.

The rearrangement joins TRBV7-9 to TRBJ2-2; tentative D call: TRBD1 (6 bases). The length of the CDR3 is 14 residues. Per the germline V gene, CDR1 is SEHNR and CDR2 is FQNEAQ (reference sequence). Trimming removed 5 bases from V and 2 bases from J, with 9 bases in between. CDR3 sequence reads: CASSRTDNTGELFF. CDR3 DNA: TGTGCCAGCAGCCGGACAGATAACACCGGGGAGCTGTTTTTT.

CDR3 nucleotide sequence: TGTGCCAGCAGCCGGGACAGGGCTTACAGCAATCAGCCCCAGCATTTT. Encoded protein: CASSRDRAYSNQPQHF. V gene TRBV7-8 combines with J gene TRBJ1-5; 9 nucleotides match TRBD1. This CDR3 is built from 16 residues. Germline V gene lookup returns CDR1 SGHVS and CDR2 FQNEAQ. V lost 5 bases to trimming and J lost 1 base; unmatched junction nucleotides: 6.

The chain couples TRBV11-3 to TRBJ2-1; 7 bases line up with TRBD2. There are 15 residues in the CDR3. Germline CDR1 reads SGHNT; CDR2 reads YENEEA. V trimming: 2 bases; J trimming: 9 bases; junction bases outside the gene matches: 10. The CDR3 sequence: CASSLSGGIVGEQFF. The CDR3 nucleotides are TGTGCCAGCAGCTTATCGGGGGGAATAGTGGGTGAGCAGTTCTTC.

The chain carries TRBV6-6 and TRBJ1-3; the D gene is possibly TRBD1 (6 bases). V lost 4 bases and J lost 2, with 12 bases in between. The CDR3 is made up of 15 amino acids. The germline gives CDR1 MNHNY, CDR2 SVGAGI (reference sequence). DNA of the CDR3: TGTGCCAGCAGTTCGGGCGGGGGCACTGGAAACACCATATATTTT. This encodes CASSSGGGTGNTIYF.

The J gene is TRBJ1-1, the V gene TRBV10-1, with TRBD1 matching over 9 bases. V lost 4 bases to trimming and J lost 1 base; unmatched junction nucleotides: 4. The CDR3 is 15 amino acids. Germline V gene sequence: CDR1 WNHNN, CDR2 SYGVQD (reference sequence). CDR3 in DNA: TGCGCCAGCAGTGTTTCGGACAGGGGGAACACTGAAGCTTTCTTT. Translation gives CASSVSDRGNTEAFF.

This chain joins TRBV6-5 and TRBJ1-5, with no clear D. The V end was cut by 7 bases, the J end by 2 bases, with 6 bases between. The CDR3 contains 12 residues. Looked up from germline, CDR1 is MNHEY and CDR2 is SVGAGI. CDR3 region: CASTNGNQPQHF. The DNA for the CDR3 is TGTGCCAGCACAAATGGCAATCAGCCCCAGCATTTT.

The chain is built from TRBV28 and TRBJ2-7; 16 nucleotides align to TRBD2. V trimming: 4 bases; J trimming: 12 bases; junction bases outside the gene matches: 6. CDR1 MDHEN and CDR2 SYDVKM come from the germline V gene. There are 14 residues in the CDR3. The CDR3 DNA is TGTGCCAGCAGTTATAGGGGACTAGCGGGGGGGCCGTACTTC. Its translation is CASSYRGLAGGPYF.

The chain links TRBV5-1 to TRBJ1-1; TRBD1 is a possible D gene (6 bases). This CDR3 has 15 residues. Trimming cost V 0 bases and J 0 bases, with 9 bases left between them. From germline, CDR1 is SGHRS and CDR2 YFSETQ. In DNA form, the CDR3 reads TGCGCCAGCAGCTTGGACTCAGGGGTGAACACTGAAGCTTTCTTT. Its translation is CASSLDSGVNTEAFF.

This chain uses TRBV4-1 with TRBJ1-2, with D possibly TRBD1 on 5 matching bases. Germline lookup yields CDR1 MGHRA and CDR2 YSYEKL. Trimming left V 4 bases short and J 3 bases short, with 15 bases between. The CDR3 runs 15 residues. CDR3 DNA sequence: TGCGCCAGCAGCCGGGGGGAGGGTTGGGACTATGGCTACACCTTC. This encodes CASSRGEGWDYGYTF.

The chain has TRBV5-1 and TRBJ2-1; weak D call: TRBD1 (5 bases). This CDR3 contains 12 residues. The V end was cut by 1 base, the J end by 7 bases, with 6 bases between. Germline lookup yields CDR1 SGHRS and CDR2 YFSETQ. CDR3 coding DNA: TGCGCCAGCAGCTTGCAGGGAAATGAGCAGTTCTTC. Translated: CASSLQGNEQFF.

The chain has TRBV28 and TRBJ2-5; D tentatively fits TRBD1 or TRBD2 (7 bases each). In germline, CDR1 is MDHEN, CDR2 SYDVKM. The CDR3 is made up of 12 amino acids. Trimming removed 10 bases from V and 4 bases from J, with 13 bases in between. Here the CDR3 reads CAIQGGRETQYF. As DNA, the CDR3 is TGTGCCATCCAGGGGGGGAGAGAGACCCAGTACTTC.